The rows below give T cell receptor beta chains drawn from one sample of a study of OX40 agonist ivuxolimab in advanced cancers. Profiling relied on immunoSEQ multiplex PCR, and the TCRdb table lists in-frame clones only, not all of them. The sample has about 50,000 clones, 91% seen once. Sequenced material: CD4+ or CD8+ T cells sorted from blood, taken in a trial of the OX40 agonist ivuxolimab. These receptors all come from an adult with an advanced solid tumor such as melanoma, head and neck, liver or kidney cancer. Both conserved end residues are part of each CDR3. A D gene is named only where the DNA matches it firmly. A clone size is listed for some rows: how often the clone was seen (once, few, many), or a class if it is expanded.

j_gene: TRBJ2-3
d_gene: TRBD2
abundance: -
v_gene: TRBV4-1
CDR3nt: TGCGCCAGCAGCCAAGATTCCCTAGCGGGGGACGCAGATACGCAGTATTTT
CDR3aa: CASSQDSLAGDADTQYF

j_gene: TRBJ1-3
d_gene: TRBD1
abundance: -
v_gene: TRBV4-3
CDR3nt: TGCGCCAGCAGCCAAGATTGGAGACAGGGATCTGGAAACACCATATATTTT
CDR3aa: CASSQDWRQGSGNTIYF

j_gene: TRBJ2-7
d_gene: -
abundance: -
v_gene: TRBV27
CDR3nt: TGTGCCAGCGGAAGACCTCCTTATTACGAGCAGTACTTC
CDR3aa: CASGRPPYYEQYF

j_gene: TRBJ1-2
d_gene: TRBD1
abundance: -
v_gene: TRBV10-3
CDR3nt: TGTGCCATCAGTGAGCGGACAGGGGGATTTGGCTACACCTTC
CDR3aa: CAISERTGGFGYTF

j_gene: TRBJ1-1
d_gene: TRBD1
abundance: -
v_gene: TRBV28
CDR3nt: TGTGCCAGCAGTTCGGGGACAGGGTCGAACACTGAAGCTTTCTTT
CDR3aa: CASSSGTGSNTEAFF

j_gene: TRBJ2-2
d_gene: -
abundance: once
v_gene: TRBV19
CDR3nt: TGTGCCAGTAGTTATCGGTTCTTGAGTACCGGGGAGCTGTTTTTT
CDR3aa: CASSYRFLSTGELFF

j_gene: TRBJ1-6
d_gene: TRBD1
abundance: -
v_gene: TRBV6-5
CDR3nt: TGTGCCAGCAGTTATTGGGACAGAACAAATTCACCCCTCCACTTT
CDR3aa: CASSYWDRTNSPLHF

j_gene: TRBJ2-2
d_gene: -
abundance: -
v_gene: TRBV9
CDR3nt: TGTGCCAGCAGTCCAGGGGGGCTAAGGACCGGGGAGCTGTTTTTT
CDR3aa: CASSPGGLRTGELFF

j_gene: TRBJ2-7
d_gene: -
abundance: -
v_gene: TRBV27
CDR3nt: TGTGCCAGCAGTTCGGATGGGGAGCAGTACTTC
CDR3aa: CASSSDGEQYF

j_gene: TRBJ1-5
d_gene: -
abundance: -
v_gene: TRBV9
CDR3nt: TGTGCCAGCAGCCCGACGCTGTACAATCAGCCCCAGCATTTT
CDR3aa: CASSPTLYNQPQHF

j_gene: TRBJ2-1
d_gene: -
abundance: -
v_gene: TRBV9
CDR3nt: TGTGCCAGCAGCCCCGCATCCTGGGAGCAGTTCTTC
CDR3aa: CASSPASWEQFF

j_gene: TRBJ1-4
d_gene: -
abundance: -
v_gene: TRBV4-1
CDR3nt: TGCGCCAGCAGCCCCACCGGGCCAACTAATGAAAAACTGTTTTTT
CDR3aa: CASSPTGPTNEKLFF

j_gene: TRBJ2-7
d_gene: -
abundance: -
v_gene: TRBV6-1
CDR3nt: TGTGCCAGCAGTGAGGTCTCCCAGGGATTCTCCTACGAGCAGTACTTC
CDR3aa: CASSEVSQGFSYEQYF

j_gene: TRBJ2-7
d_gene: -
abundance: -
v_gene: TRBV5-4
CDR3nt: TGTGCCAGCGAAGGGGAGGTCGACGAGCAGTACTTC
CDR3aa: CASEGEVDEQYF

j_gene: TRBJ1-2
d_gene: TRBD1
abundance: -
v_gene: TRBV19
CDR3nt: TGTGCCACCTGGACAGGGTCCGGCTACACCTTC
CDR3aa: CATWTGSGYTF

j_gene: TRBJ1-2
d_gene: -
abundance: -
v_gene: TRBV12-2
CDR3nt: TGTGCAAGTCGCTTACGAGTCCGGGGTAGACACTATGGCTACACCTTC
CDR3aa: CASRLRVRGRHYGYTF

j_gene: TRBJ1-6
d_gene: -
abundance: once
v_gene: TRBV7-6
CDR3nt: TGTGCCAGCAGCTTAAATACCCCGGGTCCTAATTCACCCCTCCACTTT
CDR3aa: CASSLNTPGPNSPLHF

j_gene: TRBJ2-7
d_gene: TRBD1
abundance: -
v_gene: TRBV9
CDR3nt: TGTGCCAGCAGCCCAACAGGGGGGTCCTACGAGCAGTACTTC
CDR3aa: CASSPTGGSYEQYF

j_gene: TRBJ2-2
d_gene: -
abundance: -
v_gene: TRBV11-2
CDR3nt: TGTGCCAGCAGCTCGGTTAACCGTGCCGGGGAGCTGTTTTTT
CDR3aa: CASSSVNRAGELFF

j_gene: TRBJ1-2
d_gene: -
abundance: -
v_gene: TRBV9
CDR3nt: TGTGCCAGCAGCGTAGGAGGGGCGGATGGCTACACCTTC
CDR3aa: CASSVGGADGYTF

j_gene: TRBJ2-1
d_gene: TRBD2
abundance: once
v_gene: TRBV13
CDR3nt: TGTGCCAGCAGCTTTATGGTTCTAGCGGGCCGCAATGAGCAGTTCTTC
CDR3aa: CASSFMVLAGRNEQFF

j_gene: TRBJ2-5
d_gene: TRBD2
abundance: -
v_gene: TRBV29-1
CDR3nt: TGCAGCGTTGCTGGGACTAGCGGGGGGGCCAGTCCAGAGACCCAGTACTTC
CDR3aa: CSVAGTSGGASPETQYF

j_gene: TRBJ1-1
d_gene: -
abundance: -
v_gene: TRBV5-6
CDR3nt: TGTGCCAGCAGCCTGGACAGAAACACTGAAGCTTTCTTT
CDR3aa: CASSLDRNTEAFF

j_gene: TRBJ2-1
d_gene: -
abundance: few
v_gene: TRBV19
CDR3nt: TGTGCCAGTACCCCCCCGGGTGGGGTCTCGGATGAGCAGTTCTTC
CDR3aa: CASTPPGGVSDEQFF

j_gene: TRBJ1-4
d_gene: TRBD1
abundance: -
v_gene: TRBV27
CDR3nt: TGTGCCAGCAGTGCCGGACAGGGAGGTCGGGAAAAACTGTTTTTT
CDR3aa: CASSAGQGGREKLFF

j_gene: TRBJ1-4
d_gene: -
abundance: -
v_gene: TRBV28
CDR3nt: TGTGCCAGCAGTTTTTTCCCCAGGGCGGGGGCAACTAATGAAAAACTGTTTTTT
CDR3aa: CASSFFPRAGATNEKLFF

j_gene: TRBJ1-1
d_gene: -
abundance: -
v_gene: TRBV29-1
CDR3nt: TGCAGCGTTGAAGAGGGGATCTTCCGGGCTTTCTTT
CDR3aa: CSVEEGIFRAFF

j_gene: TRBJ1-1
d_gene: -
abundance: -
v_gene: TRBV10-3
CDR3nt: TGTGCCACTCTGCCCGAGTTATACACTGAAGCTTTCTTT
CDR3aa: CATLPELYTEAFF

j_gene: TRBJ2-2
d_gene: TRBD2
abundance: -
v_gene: TRBV4-1
CDR3nt: TGCGCCAGCAGCCAAGTGGCGGGAGACACCGGGGAGCTGTTTTTT
CDR3aa: CASSQVAGDTGELFF

j_gene: TRBJ2-7
d_gene: -
abundance: -
v_gene: TRBV4-1
CDR3nt: TGCGCCAGCAGCCCCTCCCAGGAATACGGCGAGCAGTACTTC
CDR3aa: CASSPSQEYGEQYF

j_gene: TRBJ1-4
d_gene: -
abundance: -
v_gene: TRBV14
CDR3nt: TGTGCCAGCAGCCAGGCCGCCATTAGATGGGAAAAACTGTTTTTT
CDR3aa: CASSQAAIRWEKLFF

j_gene: TRBJ2-5
d_gene: TRBD2
abundance: once
v_gene: TRBV6-5
CDR3nt: TGTGCCAGCAGGGGAGCGGGAGTAGAGACCCAGTACTTC
CDR3aa: CASRGAGVETQYF

j_gene: TRBJ2-5
d_gene: -
abundance: -
v_gene: TRBV4-1
CDR3nt: TGCGCCAGCAGCCAAGTGTGCAGGGGGGGGGTCCAAGAGACCCAGTACTTC
CDR3aa: CASSQVCRGGVQETQYF

j_gene: TRBJ1-1
d_gene: -
abundance: -
v_gene: TRBV4-1
CDR3nt: TGCGCCAGCAGCCGCCAGGGAAACACTGAAGCTTTCTTT
CDR3aa: CASSRQGNTEAFF

j_gene: TRBJ2-2
d_gene: -
abundance: -
v_gene: TRBV29-1
CDR3nt: TGCAGTGTTAGAAAAGGGAACACCGGGGAGCTGTTTTTT
CDR3aa: CSVRKGNTGELFF

j_gene: TRBJ2-7
d_gene: TRBD2
abundance: once
v_gene: TRBV28
CDR3nt: TGTGCCAGCAGTTCCCATTACTATGATATAACTAGCGGGAGGCTCTACGAGCAGTACTTC
CDR3aa: CASSSHYYDITSGRLYEQYF

j_gene: TRBJ2-2
d_gene: -
abundance: few
v_gene: TRBV7-9
CDR3nt: TGTGCCAGCAGCACGGGGTCCACGAACACCGGGGAGCTGTTTTTT
CDR3aa: CASSTGSTNTGELFF

j_gene: TRBJ1-4
d_gene: -
abundance: -
v_gene: TRBV5-6
CDR3nt: TGTGCCAGCAGCTTCACCGGGACGGGGACTGGAAAACTGTTTTTT
CDR3aa: CASSFTGTGTGKLFF

j_gene: TRBJ2-1
d_gene: -
abundance: -
v_gene: TRBV29-1
CDR3nt: TGCAGCGTTGATAACGGCGCAGGGGGGGTGACTGAGCAGTTCTTC
CDR3aa: CSVDNGAGGVTEQFF

j_gene: TRBJ2-2
d_gene: -
abundance: -
v_gene: TRBV27
CDR3nt: TGTGCCAGCAGTCCCCGGGGAGGATACACCGGGGAGCTGTTTTTT
CDR3aa: CASSPRGGYTGELFF

j_gene: TRBJ2-3
d_gene: -
abundance: -
v_gene: TRBV5-1
CDR3nt: TGCGCCAGCAGCTTGGTATTAGGAACAGATACGCAGTATTTT
CDR3aa: CASSLVLGTDTQYF

j_gene: TRBJ1-5
d_gene: -
abundance: -
v_gene: TRBV5-1
CDR3nt: TGCGCCAGCAGCTCCCGGGGGTGCGGAGGGTGCAATCAGCCCCAGCATTTT
CDR3aa: CASSSRGCGGCNQPQHF

j_gene: TRBJ2-1
d_gene: -
abundance: -
v_gene: TRBV15
CDR3nt: TGTGCCACCAGCAGAGTACCAGGAGCCTACAATGAGCAGTTCTTC
CDR3aa: CATSRVPGAYNEQFF

j_gene: TRBJ2-7
d_gene: -
abundance: -
v_gene: TRBV14
CDR3nt: TGTGCCAGCAGCCAAGGGGTTAAGGGAGCTAGCTCCTACGAGCAGTACTTC
CDR3aa: CASSQGVKGASSYEQYF

j_gene: TRBJ2-7
d_gene: TRBD1
abundance: once
v_gene: TRBV7-2
CDR3nt: TGTGCCAGCAGCTTGGGACAGGGGATGATCGAGCAGTACTTC
CDR3aa: CASSLGQGMIEQYF

j_gene: TRBJ2-1
d_gene: -
abundance: -
v_gene: TRBV28
CDR3nt: TGTGCCAGCAGTGGGGGATCCACCTCCTACAATGAGCAGTTCTTC
CDR3aa: CASSGGSTSYNEQFF